This T cell receptor beta chain was captured by sequencing in a study of blood T cell repertoires in COVID-19. This CDR3 has 14 residues. V trimming: 5 bases; J trimming: 3 bases; junction bases outside the gene matches: 7. In germline, CDR1 is MGHRA, CDR2 YSYEKL. Sequencing used immunoSEQ multiplex PCR; TCRdb keeps in-frame clones, though not all of them. The sample includes around 260,000 clones, around 87% of them seen just once. The source of this sequence is a woman in her 50s with acute or convalescent COVID-19. The sequencing input was peripheral blood. V is TRBV4-1 and J is TRBJ2-7; the match to TRBD2 covers 7 bases. This chain's CDR3 is CASSERLADYEQYF. CDR3 in DNA: TGCGCCAGCAGCGAGAGACTAGCAGACTACGAGCAGTACTTC.